The T cell receptor (beta chain) under discussion was sequenced for a study of shared clonotypes between healthy human individuals. At the level of the study: A donor's plate count was three for CD4 naive and three for CD4 memory; CD8 naive had two and CD8 memory one.

Of note for this clone: No antigen is known for it.

Profiled with immunoSEQ multiplex PCR; TCRdb holds only in-frame clones, not every one. The sample contains 2 million to 3 million clones, over 85% of which appear only once. The CDR3 is 11 amino acids. CDR1 is ENHRY and CDR2 is SYGVKD in the germline V gene. Trimming stripped 2 bases from V and 8 bases from J, with 6 bases between. Findings and limits, study-wide: Sequencing depth was predicted to influence how clonotypes are shared among donors.

The chain has TRBV10-3 and TRBJ1-2, with D uncertain. This TCR derives from a man younger than 35 in good health. Some clones in this sample may be carry-over from other donors' samples. Sequencing was performed on naive CD4+ T cells from PBMCs. Sample subset: CD45RA+ positively selected. CDR3 nucleotide sequence: TGTGCCATCAGTGAGGCGGGCGGCTACACCTTC. Encoded protein: CAISEAGGYTF.